This entry is about one T cell receptor beta chain. The CDR3 covers 12 residues. V lost 8 bases to trimming and J lost 5 bases; unmatched junction nucleotides: 8. Germline CDR1 and CDR2: GTSNPN and SVGIG (reference sequence). These data belong to a study of blood T cells in healthy people across ages. Through a sample-barcoded 5' primer and a J-beta primer mix, a second PCR was run for about 6 to 12 cycles. One entry per CDR3 protein results from TCRdb running MiXCR on the 5' RACE reads. The sample comprises roughly 1.5 million distinct CDR3 sequences, 42% of which are singletons, and 4% rests with the top ten. Healthy individuals of Caucasian origin from Russia, aged roughly 6 to 95, served as donors.

The rearrangement joins TRBV30 to TRBJ1-1; 7 nucleotides line up with TRBD1. The receptor was derived from a woman between 18 and 29 years old in good health. Specimen: blood. The CDR3 spells CAHGQAATEAFF. CDR3 nucleotide sequence: TGTGCCCATGGACAGGCGGCTACTGAAGCTTTCTTT.